The rows below give T cell receptor beta chains drawn from one sample of a study of T cell changes during pregnancy in multiple sclerosis. Here immunoSEQ multiplex PCR was the method, and the copy in TCRdb shows in-frame clones only, minus some. The table has 25,000 to 35,000 clones, 85% to 95% seen once. The specimen comprised CD8+ T cells from peripheral blood mononuclear cells, sampled before pregnancy. These receptors originate from a female donor with multiple sclerosis, enrolled in a pregnancy study. CDR3s include the opening cysteine and the closing phenylalanine or tryptophan. The order of the fields is clone size, V gene, D gene, J gene, CDR3 length, CDR3 DNA, CDR3 protein. The D gene is left open where the match is weak. Not all rows give a size; the values are once, few, many and, for expanded clones, a class.

NA	TRBV25-1	TRBD1	TRBJ2-1	13	TGTGCCAGCTGCAGGGGGTCACTCAATGAGCAGTTCTTC	CASCRGSLNEQFF
NA	TRBV2	TRBD2	TRBJ2-3	15	TGTGCCAGCAAACCCGGGACTAGCTCAGGAGATACGCAGTATTTT	CASKPGTSSGDTQYF
NA	TRBV9	NA	TRBJ2-1	13	TGTGCCAGCAGCGTAGGGGGGCTCAATGAGCAGTTCTTC	CASSVGGLNEQFF
NA	TRBV6-1	TRBD1	TRBJ2-7	14	TGTGCCAGCAGCAATCCTGACAGGGCCTACGAGCAGTACTTC	CASSNPDRAYEQYF
NA	TRBV5-1	TRBD2	TRBJ2-3	17	TGCGCCAGCAGCTGGGGGGGACTAGCGGATTCACAAGATACGCAGTATTTT	CASSWGGLADSQDTQYF
once	TRBV7-9	NA	TRBJ1-1	16	TGTGCCAGCAGCTTAGCAGGGGGTTGGGGAAAAACTGAAGCTTTCTTT	CASSLAGGWGKTEAFF
NA	TRBV19	TRBD2	TRBJ2-7	15	TGTGCCACCGCCGTAGGAAGCGGGGGTAACTACGAGCAGTACTTC	CATAVGSGGNYEQYF
NA	TRBV7-9	NA	TRBJ1-1	13	TGTGCCAGCAGCTTGGGCAGTAATACTGAAGCTTTCTTT	CASSLGSNTEAFF
NA	TRBV27	NA	TRBJ2-7	15	TGTGCCAGCAGTGCCGGGAGTGCGTCCTCCTACGAGCAGTACTTC	CASSAGSASSYEQYF
NA	TRBV27	NA	TRBJ2-3	14	TGTGCCAGCAGTCCCCCTCGGGGCACAGATACGCAGTATTTT	CASSPPRGTDTQYF
NA	TRBV6-1	NA	TRBJ2-1	15	TGTGCCAGCAGTGAAGGGAAGCGGGTACACAATGAGCAGTTCTTC	CASSEGKRVHNEQFF
NA	TRBV5-4	NA	TRBJ1-5	15	TGTGCCAGCAGCTCAGGACCCTATAGCGATCAGCCCCAGCATTTT	CASSSGPYSDQPQHF
NA	TRBV25-1	TRBD1	TRBJ2-5	15	TGTGCCAGCAGTGATCGGACAGGGGGAAGGGAGGCCCAGTACTTC	CASSDRTGGREAQYF
NA	TRBV27	TRBD1	TRBJ2-3	16	TGTGCCAGCAGTTTGGGGACAGCTTTTCCCACAGATACGCAGTATTTT	CASSLGTAFPTDTQYF
NA	TRBV7-3	TRBD1	TRBJ1-2	16	TGTGCCAGCAGCAGGACAGGGAGAGAGCCTAACTATGGCTACACCTTC	CASSRTGREPNYGYTF
medium-sized	TRBV9	NA	TRBJ2-1	17	TGTGCCAGCAGCCCACAGTACAGGGTCAGCTCCTACAATGAGCAGTTCTTC	CASSPQYRVSSYNEQFF
NA	TRBV21-1	NA	TRBJ1-2	12	TGTGCCCCGGCGGGGTGGGGGTTCGGCTACACCTTC	CAPAGWGFGYTF
NA	TRBV19	NA	TRBJ2-2	11	TGTGCCTCCACAGGGACCGGGGAGCTGTTTTTT	CASTGTGELFF
NA	TRBV18	TRBD2	TRBJ2-7	15	TGTGCCAGCTCACCCGTTAGCGGGCGATCCTACGAGCAGTACTTC	CASSPVSGRSYEQYF
NA	TRBV2	TRBD1	TRBJ1-2	14	TGTGCCAGCAGTCTCGGACAGGGAAGCTATGGCTACACCTTC	CASSLGQGSYGYTF
NA	TRBV14	NA	TRBJ2-3	16	TGTGCCAGCAGCCAAGTCCCGGGGTACCACACAGATACGCAGTATTTT	CASSQVPGYHTDTQYF
NA	TRBV9	TRBD2	TRBJ2-1	16	TGTGCCAGCAGCCAAGTAGCGGGGGGCACCTACAATGAGCAGTTCTTC	CASSQVAGGTYNEQFF
NA	TRBV29-1	NA	TRBJ1-3	17	TGCAGCGTTCTATGGTCAACCCCCGGTTACTCTGGAAACACCATATATTTT	CSVLWSTPGYSGNTIYF
NA	TRBV19	TRBD2	TRBJ2-5	15	TGTGCCAGTAGTATAGGAGGCCCGGGAGGGGAGACCCAGTACTTC	CASSIGGPGGETQYF
NA	TRBV7-3	TRBD1	TRBJ2-7	14	TGTGCCAGCAGCCCTACAGGGGGCGGCTACGAGCAGTACTTC	CASSPTGGGYEQYF
once	TRBV25-1	TRBD2	TRBJ2-3	18	TGTGCCAGCAGTGAATTGGGGGTAGGGCGGGAGTCGACAGATACGCAGTATTTT	CASSELGVGRESTDTQYF
NA	TRBV7-3	TRBD1	TRBJ2-6	14	TGTGCCAGCAGCCCTTCCGGGACAGGTTACGTCCTGACTTTC	CASSPSGTGYVLTF
NA	TRBV19	TRBD1	TRBJ2-1	15	TGTGCCAGTAGTATCTGGGGACAGGGTTACAATGAGCAGTTCTTC	CASSIWGQGYNEQFF
NA	TRBV6-4	TRBD2	TRBJ2-1	14	TGTGCCAGCAGTGACAGCGGGGGGGCCAATGAGCAGTTCTTC	CASSDSGGANEQFF
NA	TRBV4-1	NA	TRBJ2-7	15	TGCGCCAGCAGCCAAGATCCATCTAATTCCTACGAGCAGTACTTC	CASSQDPSNSYEQYF
NA	TRBV9	TRBD2	TRBJ2-3	13	TGTGCCAGCAGCGGGGGGGGGTCAGATACGCAGTATTTT	CASSGGGSDTQYF
NA	TRBV28	NA	TRBJ1-3	13	TGTGCCAGCAGCCCGAGCTCTGGAAACACCATATATTTT	CASSPSSGNTIYF
NA	TRBV6-1	NA	TRBJ1-6	14	TGTGCCAGCAGTTCCAGCGGAGAGAATTCACCCCTCCACTTT	CASSSSGENSPLHF
NA	TRBV29-1	NA	TRBJ2-5	14	TGCAGCGTTGAAGTAAGACAGTACCAAGAGACCCAGTACTTC	CSVEVRQYQETQYF
NA	TRBV6-4	NA	TRBJ1-2	14	TGTGCCAGCAGTGAGCCAGGGTCGGGCTATGGCTACACCTTC	CASSEPGSGYGYTF
NA	TRBV7-2	NA	TRBJ2-2	15	TGTGCCAGCAGCTTAGCGGCGGTCGGACAGATGAAGCTGTTTTTT	CASSLAAVGQMKLFF
NA	TRBV13	TRBD2	TRBJ2-1	15	TGTGCCAGCAGCTCCCCGACTAGCCCCTACAATGAGCAGTTCTTC	CASSSPTSPYNEQFF
NA	TRBV10-2	NA	TRBJ2-5	15	TGCGCCAGCAGTGAGGGTCTAGGGGGGGAAGAGACCCAGTACTTC	CASSEGLGGEETQYF
once	TRBV11-2	TRBD2	TRBJ2-7	17	TGTGCCAGCAGCTTAGACCGCTCTAGCGGGAGTATCGACGAGCAGTACTTC	CASSLDRSSGSIDEQYF
once	TRBV27	NA	TRBJ1-1	14	TGTGCCAGCAGCCCTTTCGCGGTACACACTGAAGCTTTCTTT	CASSPFAVHTEAFF